One sample yielded the 11 T cell receptor beta chains listed below, sequenced in a study of vaccination effects on CD4 cells after COVID-19. The antigens of these receptors remain unknown. Expansion with viral peptide pools was applied to antigen-specific CD4+ T cells by the ViraFEST assay prior to sequencing. CD4+ T cells were isolated after less than 12 days of culture. Either the mRNA-1273 or the BNT162b2 vaccine was given to participants as two doses. This table comes from immunoSEQ multiplex PCR, and its TCRdb copy is limited to in-frame clones, with some not included. Of roughly 34,000 clones in the sample, almost 85% were seen once. The sequencing here drew on CD4+ T cells from PBMCs cultured with HCoV-NL63 spike peptides, taken after COVID-19 vaccination. Every receptor here comes from a human donor who received a COVID-19 vaccine. Some clones in this sample may be carry-over from other donors' samples.

The chain combines TRBV11-1 with TRBJ2-3, with 7 bases lining up with TRBD1. Germline V gives CDR1 SGHAT, CDR2 FQDESV (reference sequence). This CDR3 has 16 residues. The V gene end was trimmed by 3 bases and the J gene end by 2 bases; junction bases not matched to a gene: 8. This chain's CDR3 is CASSFGQVRDTDTQYF. CDR3 bases: TGTGCCAGCAGCTTTGGACAGGTCCGGGACACAGATACGCAGTATTTT.

The chain carries TRBV11-3 and TRBJ1-1; maybe TRBD1 (6 bases). The CDR3 is 14 amino acids. The V gene lost 5 bases and the J gene lost 2 bases, with 12 bases spanning the gap. Germline assignment: CDR1 SGHNT and CDR2 YENEEA. The CDR3 loop reads CASSLGQYNTEAFF. The CDR3 DNA follows: TGTGCCAGCAGCCTCGGACAGTATAACACTGAAGCTTTCTTT. Looking up the rest from reference TRBV11-3 and TRBJ1-1 gives the full variable domain: EAGVVQSPRYKIIEKKQPVAFWCNPISGHNTLYWYLQNLGQGPELLIRYENEEAVDDSQLPKDRFSAERLKGVDSTLKIQPAELGDSAVYLCASSLGQYNTEAFFGQGTRLTVV.

The chain employs TRBV28 and TRBJ1-6; D gene uncertain. The germline V and J ends were trimmed by 7 bases and 9 bases, with 28 bases remaining between them. CDR1 MDHEN and CDR2 SYDVKM come from the germline V gene. The CDR3 runs to 18 residues. Here the CDR3 DNA reads TGTGCCAGCATTCGAGGGCCTCCGGGAAGTCGTGCGGGTTCACCCCTCCACTTT. It encodes CASIRGPPGSRAGSPLHF.

The chain is built from TRBV7-8 and TRBJ2-7; 13 bases are a match to TRBD2. This CDR3 comprises 17 residues. The J segment lost 2 bases and the V segment lost 3 bases, leaving 7 bases of the junction unmatched. CDR1 and CDR2 from the germline V gene are SGHVS and FQNEAQ. The CDR3: CASSLTGTSGVPYEQYV. For the CDR3, the DNA is TGTGCCAGCAGCTTGACCGGGACTAGCGGGGTACCCTACGAGCAGTACGTC.

The rearrangement uses TRBV5-1 and TRBJ2-5; D may be TRBD1 (5 bases). V dropped 5 bases and J dropped 5 bases, with 22 bases sitting between them. Per germline, CDR1 SGHRS and CDR2 YFSETQ. There are 16 residues in the CDR3. CDR3 nucleotide sequence: TGCGCCAGCAGACAGGTATTAGGTGTTAAAGAGGAGACCCAGTACTTC. This gives the protein CASRQVLGVKEETQYF.

The V call is TRBV5-8, the J call TRBJ1-6; 7 bases line up with TRBD1. CDR1 is SGHTS, CDR2 YDEGEE, per germline. The CDR3 is 16 residues long. V shed 0 bases, J shed 6 bases, and the junction held 6 bases outside the gene matches. For the CDR3, the DNA is TGTGCCAGCAGCTTGGAATTCGGGACAGCTAATTCACCCCTCCACTTT. Translated: CASSLEFGTANSPLHF.

The V gene is TRBV6-5, the J gene TRBJ1-5, with 7 bases matching TRBD1. The CDR3 is 13 residues long. With 6 bases clipped from V and 6 bases from J, the junction kept 5 bases outside the gene matches. CDR1 is MNHEY and CDR2 is SVGAGI in the germline V gene. CDR3 region: CASSRQGAQPQHF. The CDR3 nucleotides are TGTGCCAGCAGCAGACAGGGCGCTCAGCCCCAGCATTTT.

The V call is TRBV19, the J call TRBJ2-5, with 7 bases that match TRBD1. The CDR3 extends over 13 amino acids. Trimming took 8 bases from V and 5 from J; bases not matched to a gene: 8. CDR1 is LNHDA and CDR2 is SQIVND in the germline V gene (reference sequence). CDR3 region: CASSERGRETQYF. The CDR3 DNA follows: TGTGCCAGTTCAGAAAGGGGGCGCGAGACCCAGTACTTC.

The V gene is TRBV27, the J gene TRBJ1-2; TRBD1 aligns across 9 bases. CDR3 length: 15 residues. Germline V gene data show CDR1 as MNHEY and CDR2 as SMNVEV (reference sequence). J lost 3 bases, V lost 4 bases, and 6 bases had no gene match. The CDR3 bases are TGTGCCAGCAGTTACACAGGGGGCGGTGACTATGGCTACACCTTC. Translated, it gives CASSYTGGGDYGYTF.

V gene TRBV2 combines with J gene TRBJ1-4, with 7 bases lining up with TRBD1. CDR3 length: 15 amino acids. J gave up 3 bases and V 6 bases, and 7 bases lay outside the gene matches. CDR1 and CDR2 (germline): SNHLY, FYNNEI. The CDR3 loop reads CASRLTGAANEKLFF. DNA of the CDR3: TGTGCCAGCAGACTAACAGGGGCAGCTAATGAAAAACTGTTTTTT. Variable domain in full (rest from reference TRBV2 and TRBJ1-4): EPEVTQTPSHQVTQMGQEVILRCVPISNHLYFYWYRQILGQKVEFLVSFYNNEISEKSEIFDDQFSVERPDGSNFTLKIRSTKLEDSAMYFCASRLTGAANEKLFFGSGTQLSVL.

The chain recombines TRBV18 with TRBJ1-4; the D gene is possibly TRBD1 (5 bases). V shed 3 bases and J shed 3 bases, with 11 bases lying between them. This CDR3 comprises 15 residues. Germline V gene lookup returns CDR1 KGHSH and CDR2 LQKENI. DNA for the CDR3: TGTGCCAGCTCACCTAGGGGAAGTGCTAATGAAAAACTGTTTTTT. Translated: CASSPRGSANEKLFF.